This T cell receptor beta chain is from a study of control samples from healthy donors and cancer patients. The repertoire was sequenced with immunoSEQ multiplex PCR; TCRdb's copy has only in-frame clones and lacks some. The repertoire consists of under 85,000 clones, with 84% occurring once and the leading ten covering around 10%. Germline V CDR1 and CDR2: MNHEY, SVGAGI. CDR3 size: 15 residues. V lost 3 bases, J lost 7 bases, and 17 bases lay in between. The chain couples TRBV6-5 to TRBJ2-3; the D is unclear. The sequencing input was PBMCs. This sequence was found in a man aged 60 to 69 with head and neck cancer. The CDR3 coding sequence is TGTGCCAGCAGTTATCTCGGAGCCCCGATATATACGCAGTATTTT. It codes for CASSYLGAPIYTQYF.